The 30 T cell receptor beta chains reported below all come from one sample, sequenced in a study of cytomegalovirus exposure and HLA in healthy donors. PCR was performed using 60 Vbeta and 13 Jbeta primers. The protocol was immunoSEQ multiplex PCR, while the TCRdb copy is restricted to in-frame clones and leaves out a portion. The repertoire includes about 94,000 clones, about 7.6% of them detected once, and roughly 2.1% sits in the top ten. The sequencing input was PBMCs. The receptors originated from a man aged 50 to 60 in good health and CMV-seronegative.

This clone was observed a few times. The chain is built from TRBV19 and TRBJ2-3, with D maybe TRBD1 (5 bases). The CDR3 length is 13 residues. The germline V and J ends were trimmed by 9 bases and 3 bases, with 13 bases remaining between them. Germline-derived CDR1 and CDR2 are LNHDA and SQIVND (reference sequence). CDR3 DNA sequence: TGTGCCAGCCTGGGGAAGGGGACAGATACGCAGTATTTT. It specifies CASLGKGTDTQYF.

This clone was seen a handful of times. The chain has TRBV7-8 and TRBJ2-1; D not certain. Trimming left V 7 bases short and J 4 bases short, with 11 bases between. Germline-derived CDR1 and CDR2 are SGHVS and FQNEAQ. The CDR3 is 13 amino acids. The CDR3: CASNSRGYNEQFF. The CDR3 DNA is TGTGCCAGCAATTCGAGAGGATACAATGAGCAGTTCTTC.

Concerning this clone: Other DNA sequences in this specimen translate into the identical CDR3. J is TRBJ2-5 and V is TRBV5-1, with D perhaps matching TRBD2 (5 bases). The J call may be wrong; the DNA end is better matched by TRBJ2-7. CDR3 length: 14 residues. Germline CDR1 is SGHRS and CDR2 is YFSETQ. The CDR3 sequence is CASSQDSLSYEQYF. The CDR3 coding sequence is TGCGCCAGCAGCCAGGACTCTCTGTCCTACGAGCAGTACTTC.

V gene TRBV9 combines with J gene TRBJ2-3; 7 nucleotides agree with TRBD2. This CDR3 region has 14 residues. The trim removed 0 bases at V and 3 bases at J, leaving 1 base unmatched. Germline CDR1 reads SGDLS; CDR2 reads YYNGEE. This CDR3 is CASSVGEGTDTQYF. CDR3 nucleotide sequence: TGTGCCAGCAGCGTAGGGGAGGGGACAGATACGCAGTATTTT.

The V call is TRBV11-2, the J call TRBJ2-7; D not resolved. The CDR3 loop spans 14 amino acids. Germline CDR1 is SGHAT and CDR2 is FQNNGV. Deletions cut 1 base from V and 0 bases from J, with 7 bases between. The CDR3 reads CASSLVPGSYEQYF. The CDR3 DNA reads TGTGCCAGCAGCTTAGTTCCAGGCTCCTACGAGCAGTACTTC.

This clone was picked up a small number of times. The junction departs from germline at one end; a sequencing error may be responsible. This rearrangement joins TRBV4-3 to TRBJ2-3, with 10 bases that match TRBD2. Germline V lookup: CDR1 LGHNA, CDR2 YSLEER. The CDR3 has 17 amino acids. This chain's CDR3 is CASSQSASGRLTDAQYF. The CDR3 bases are TGCGCCAGCAGCCAGTCGGCTAGCGGGAGATTGACAGATGCGCAGTATTTT.

This clone showed up just a few times. In DNA form, the CDR3 reads TGTGCCAGTAGCCACAGGGGTACCGGGGAGCTGTTTTTT. Translation gives CASSHRGTGELFF. The rearrangement links TRBV19 to TRBJ2-2; TRBD1 matches 7 bases. V was pared by 6 bases and J by 5 bases, with 3 bases of the junction left unmatched. This CDR3 is built from 13 residues. The germline V gene encodes CDR1 LNHDA and CDR2 SQIVND (reference sequence).

This clone was found many times. The identical CDR3 is also encoded by other nucleotide sequences in the sample. The chain uses TRBV7-3 and TRBJ2-3, with TRBD2 matching over 10 bases. The CDR3 length is 16 residues. From germline, CDR1 is SGHTA and CDR2 FQGTGA. Trimming removed 2 bases from V and 1 base from J; junction bases left unmatched: 3. CDR3 DNA: TGTGCCAGCAGCTTAGGGCTAGCGGGAGGCACAGATACGCAGTATTTT. Translating gives CASSLGLAGGTDTQYF.

This chain connects TRBV6-5 to TRBJ1-4; D uncertain. Looked up from germline, CDR1 is MNHEY and CDR2 is SVGAGI. With 4 bases removed from V and 10 bases from J, the gap between germline ends came to 22 bases. The CDR3 is 16 residues long. CDR3 nucleotides: TGTGCCAGCAGTTTTATGGTGAACGGAGTAGGCGGAAAACTGTTTTTT. Translation: CASSFMVNGVGGKLFF.

This clone showed up just a few times. The chain is built from TRBV2 and TRBJ2-7; the D is unclear. The germline V and J ends were trimmed by 2 bases and 0 bases, with 8 bases remaining between them. This CDR3 has 14 amino acids. Germline V gene lookup returns CDR1 SNHLY and CDR2 FYNNEI. For the CDR3, the DNA is TGTGCCAGCAGTGAACAAGCAAGCTCCTACGAGCAGTACTTC. Translation: CASSEQASSYEQYF. Full variable domain (outside the CDR3, taken from reference TRBV2 and TRBJ2-7): EPEVTQTPSHQVTQMGQEVILRCVPISNHLYFYWYRQILGQKVEFLVSFYNNEISEKSEIFDDQFSVERPDGSNFTLKIRSTKLEDSAMYFCASSEQASSYEQYFGPGTRLTVT.

This clone turned up a few times. The gene calls are TRBV27 and TRBJ2-2, with TRBD2 as a possible D gene (6 bases). Deletions cut 1 base from V and 6 bases from J, with 9 bases between. Germline CDR1 MNHEY, CDR2 SMNVEV (reference sequence). CDR3 size: 14 residues. The CDR3, as DNA: TGTGCCAGCAGTTTATTCGGGGGAGCCGGGGAGCTGTTTTTT. Its translation is CASSLFGGAGELFF.

The V call is TRBV27, the J call TRBJ1-4; perhaps TRBD1 as D (6 bases). With 4 bases removed from V and 6 bases from J, the gap between germline ends came to 24 bases. This CDR3 is 18 amino acids long. Germline loops: CDR1 MNHEY, CDR2 SMNVEV (reference sequence). The CDR3 spells CASSSPQGFFGFYEKLFF. CDR3 coding DNA: TGTGCCAGCAGTTCCCCCCAGGGGTTCTTTGGGTTTTATGAAAAACTGTTTTTT.

The sample holds a few counts of this clone. The genes are TRBV5-4 and TRBJ1-4; 9 bases line up with TRBD1. The V segment lost 0 bases and the J segment 5 bases; nucleotides outside the gene matches: 5. Germline CDR1 SGHNT, CDR2 YYREEE (reference sequence). The CDR3 sequence is 16 residues long. CDR3 nucleotides: TGTGCCAGCAGCTTGGGACCCGGGACAGGGAATGAAAAACTGTTTTTT. Translated: CASSLGPGTGNEKLFF. The variable domain in full, completed from reference TRBV5-4 and TRBJ1-4, reads ETGVTQSPTHLIKTRGQQVTLRCSSQSGHNTVSWYQQALGQGPQFIFQYYREEENGRGNFPPRFSGLQFPNYSSELNVNALELDDSALYLCASSLGPGTGNEKLFFGSGTQLSVL.

The chain joins TRBV6-5 to TRBJ2-7; 10 nucleotides agree with TRBD1. J lost 3 bases, V lost 7 bases, and 9 bases had no gene match. The CDR3 loop spans 15 amino acids. Per the germline V gene, CDR1 is MNHEY and CDR2 is SVGAGI. In DNA form, the CDR3 reads TGTGCCAGCAATGGGGCAGGACAGGGGGTCTACGAGCAGTACTTC. This gives the protein CASNGAGQGVYEQYF.

This clone was seen a few times. V usage is TRBV27 and J usage is TRBJ2-3; D may be TRBD2 (7 bases). Germline V CDR1 and CDR2: MNHEY, SMNVEV (reference sequence). V lost 5 bases, J lost 2 bases, and 17 bases lay in between. This CDR3 has 16 residues. CDR3 in DNA: TGTGCCAGCAGTCTCCTTAGGGGGGGGGCCACAGATACGCAGTATTTT. Translation: CASSLLRGGATDTQYF.

This clone showed up just a few times. The chain joins TRBV6-1 to TRBJ2-2; 7 nucleotides match TRBD2. CDR1 is MNHNS, CDR2 SASEGT, per germline. The V segment lost 3 bases and the J segment 0 bases; nucleotides outside the gene matches: 4. The CDR3 totals 16 residues. This CDR3 is CASSDPSGANTGELFF. CDR3 in DNA: TGTGCCAGCAGTGATCCCAGCGGGGCGAACACCGGGGAGCTGTTTTTT.

This CDR3 is CAWSTGFGSRAGTTEAFF. In nucleotides, the CDR3 is TGTGCCTGGAGTACAGGATTTGGATCGCGGGCCGGGACAACTGAAGCTTTCTTT. The chain couples TRBV30 to TRBJ1-1, with D maybe TRBD1 (6 bases). Looked up from germline, CDR1 is GTSNPN and CDR2 is SVGIG (reference sequence). V was trimmed by 2 bases and J by 5 bases, leaving 27 bases between them. The CDR3 spans 18 residues.

This clone was picked up a small number of times. The chain is built from TRBV6-5 and TRBJ2-7, with D maybe TRBD2 (5 bases). CDR1 is MNHEY, CDR2 SVGAGI, per germline. The CDR3 totals 14 residues. The V and J ends lost 8 bases and 3 bases respectively, with 17 bases between them. The CDR3, as DNA: TGTGCCAGCTCGAGGGCCGGCCCAGACTACGAGCAGTACTTC. It is translated as CASSRAGPDYEQYF.

The chain links TRBV28 to TRBJ1-2; 7 nucleotides match TRBD1. The CDR3 covers 15 residues. J lost 7 bases, V lost 2 bases, and 10 bases had no gene match. Germline V CDR1 and CDR2: MDHEN, SYDVKM. CDR3 sequence (DNA): TGTGCCAGCAGTTTAAGTGTAGGGGGCGGCCTTGGCTACACCTTC. Residues: CASSLSVGGGLGYTF.

The chain recombines TRBV27 with TRBJ1-5, with 8 bases aligning to TRBD1. This CDR3 has 16 amino acids. The V gene's germline CDR1 is MNHEY and CDR2 SMNVEV (reference sequence). The trim removed 4 bases at V and 3 bases at J, leaving 8 bases unmatched. This CDR3 reads CASSSRQGSANQPQHF. The DNA for the CDR3 is TGTGCCAGCAGTTCGAGACAGGGGAGTGCCAATCAGCCCCAGCATTTT.

The genes are TRBV7-2 and TRBJ1-5, with D hard to call. V dropped 1 base and J dropped 4 bases, with 5 bases sitting between them. The CDR3 contains 13 residues. Looked up from germline, CDR1 is SGHTA and CDR2 is FQGNSA. Here the CDR3 DNA reads TGTGCCAGCAGCTTAGACAGAAATCAGCCCCAGCATTTT. This translates into CASSLDRNQPQHF.

V and J are TRBV2 and TRBJ1-6, with TRBD1 matching over 9 bases. Germline values: CDR1 SNHLY, CDR2 FYNNEI. The length of the CDR3 is 14 residues. J gave up 9 bases and V 4 bases, and 4 bases lay outside the gene matches. CDR3 bases: TGTGCCAGCAGTGTTGGGACAGGGCGTTCACCCCTCCACTTT. Protein product: CASSVGTGRSPLHF.

This clone came up a few times. The V call is TRBV5-8, the J call TRBJ2-7; possibly TRBD1 for D (5 bases). Germline CDR1 is SGHTS and CDR2 is YDEGEE. CDR3 length: 12 amino acids. With 2 bases removed from V and 6 bases from J, the gap between germline ends came to 9 bases. The CDR3, as DNA: TGTGCCAGCAGCTTTCACAGGTCCGAGCAGTACTTC. Protein product: CASSFHRSEQYF.

The sample holds a few counts of this clone. Additional DNA sequences in this sample encode the identical CDR3. The rearrangement joins TRBV7-9 to TRBJ2-7, with 8 bases identical to TRBD1. Trimming took 4 bases from V and 4 from J; bases not matched to a gene: 3. This CDR3 is 13 amino acids long. Germline CDR1 reads SEHNR; CDR2 reads FQNEAQ (reference sequence). CDR3 in amino acids: CASSSGTGYEQYF. The DNA of the CDR3 is TGTGCCAGCAGCTCCGGGACAGGATACGAGCAGTACTTC.

This chain connects TRBV19 to TRBJ1-5; D is undetermined. The CDR3 covers 13 residues. The germline gives CDR1 LNHDA, CDR2 SQIVND (reference sequence). With 4 bases removed from V and 2 bases from J, the gap between germline ends came to 6 bases. DNA for the CDR3: TGTGCCAGTAGTAATCAGGGCAATCAGCCCCAGCATTTT. This gives the protein CASSNQGNQPQHF.

This clone was seen only a few times. The V gene is TRBV19, the J gene TRBJ2-6; 12 nucleotides line up with TRBD1. Germline lookup yields CDR1 LNHDA and CDR2 SQIVND (reference sequence). With V trimmed by 9 bases and J by 1 base, 13 bases remained unmatched. The CDR3 length is 19 residues. This CDR3 is CASRPGTGGLGSGANVLTF. CDR3 DNA: TGTGCCAGCCGACCGGGGACAGGGGGCCTCGGTTCTGGGGCCAACGTCCTGACTTTC. Variable domain in full (rest from reference TRBV19 and TRBJ2-6): DGGITQSPKYLFRKEGQNVTLSCEQNLNHDAMYWYRQDPGQGLRLIYYSQIVNDFQKGDIAEGYSVSREKKESFPLTVTSAQKNPTAFYLCASRPGTGGLGSGANVLTFGAGSRLTVL.

V is TRBV7-3 and J is TRBJ2-2, with 7 bases that match TRBD1. Germline trimming cut 4 bases from V and 2 bases from J; bases unmatched to any gene: 4. The germline V gene encodes CDR1 SGHTA and CDR2 FQGTGA. This CDR3 has 15 amino acids. The CDR3 loop reads CASSYRQGNTGELFF. As DNA, the CDR3 is TGTGCCAGCAGCTACCGACAGGGTAACACCGGGGAGCTGTTTTTT.

This clone was seen a few times. This sequence joins TRBV11-2 and TRBJ2-7; D is perhaps TRBD1 (5 bases). In germline, CDR1 is SGHAT, CDR2 FQNNGV. This CDR3 is built from 15 residues. Trimming took 4 bases from V and 0 from J, leaving 13 bases between them. The CDR3 DNA reads TGTGCCAGCAGCTCCCCGACAGTAAACTCCTACGAGCAGTACTTC. It codes for CASSSPTVNSYEQYF.

V gene TRBV7-3 combines with J gene TRBJ1-1; D gene ambiguous. The CDR3 loop spans 13 amino acids. Per germline, CDR1 SGHTA and CDR2 FQGTGA. The ends were cut back, 5 bases at V and 1 base at J, with 8 bases in the middle. This CDR3 is CASSTQENTEAFF. As DNA, the CDR3 is TGTGCCAGCAGCACCCAGGAGAACACTGAAGCTTTCTTT.

This chain connects TRBV28 to TRBJ2-2, with 8 bases lining up with TRBD2. This CDR3 has 17 amino acids. Germline values: CDR1 MDHEN, CDR2 SYDVKM. V shed 10 bases and J 2 bases; nucleotides not matched to a gene: 15. The CDR3 here is CANRDSGILGNTGELFF. CDR3 nucleotide sequence: TGTGCCAACCGCGATAGCGGGATCTTAGGAAACACCGGGGAGCTGTTTTTT.